These T cell receptor beta chains were read from a single sample in a study of T-cell memory formation after mild COVID-19. TCRdb re-derived calls from the 5' RACE reads in MiXCR, one entry per CDR3 protein. The table has about 210,000 distinct CDR3 sequences, 27% seen once. The specimen sequenced was PBMCs or a T cell subset sorted from them (not recorded which). The receptors here all came from an adult woman who had mild COVID-19 (a few samples of this study predate the infection). Cell type and time point are not known. Each CDR3 is given with its conserved first and last residue. The D gene is left open where the match is weak. Clone size is stated in some rows and not others, as once, few, many or a class when expanded.

>few|TRBJ2-1|-|TRBV4-3
TGCGCCAGCAGCCAAGATGCGGGGTGGGATGAGCAGTTCTTC
CASSQDAGWDEQFF
>few|TRBJ2-7|-|TRBV5-1
TGCGCCAGCAGCTTAACAGGTTGGAGCTCCTACGAGCAGTACTTC
CASSLTGWSSYEQYF
>-|TRBJ1-1|TRBD1|TRBV12-3/TRBV12-4
TGTGCCAGCAGGTCACCGGGACAGGGTTTCACTGAAGCTTTCTTT
CASRSPGQGFTEAFF
>-|TRBJ2-1|-|TRBV14
TGTGCCAGCAGCCGGCTAGCGAGGCCCCTCATTGAGCAGTTCTTC
CASSRLARPLIEQFF
>-|TRBJ1-1|-|TRBV29-1
TGCAGCGTTAGTCAGGGGCCGGGGACTGAAGCTTTCTTT
CSVSQGPGTEAFF
>-|TRBJ2-6|TRBD2|TRBV7-3
TGTGCCAGCAGCTTACTCCCGGGAGGTGGGGCCAACGTCCTGACTTTC
CASSLLPGGGANVLTF
>-|TRBJ2-7|-|TRBV28
TGTGCCAGCAGCCTCCCTGCGGGGCCAAGGGGCGAGCAGTACTTC
CASSLPAGPRGEQYF
>few|TRBJ2-7|-|TRBV20-1
TGCAGTTTGGTAGCGGAAAGCTCCTACGAGCAGTACTTC
CSLVAESSYEQYF
>many|TRBJ2-1|-|TRBV29-1
TGCAGCGTTTCGGGAGGGGGCGATGAGCAGTTCTTC
CSVSGGGDEQFF
>-|TRBJ1-5|-|TRBV24-1
TGTGCCACCAGTGAGCCAGGGCCCAATCAGCCCCAGCATTTT
CATSEPGPNQPQHF
>-|TRBJ2-3|-|TRBV9
TGTGCCAGCAGCGCGGGGGGCGGGCGGTTCACAGATACGCAGTATTTT
CASSAGGGRFTDTQYF
>-|TRBJ2-3|-|TRBV2
TGTGCCAGCAGCCTAACAGGGGGAGGGGATACGCAGTATTTT
CASSLTGGGDTQYF
>many|TRBJ2-7|TRBD2|TRBV27
TGTGCCAGCAGTTTCGGCGTGGGCGGGGGGGCGTACGAGCAGTACTTC
CASSFGVGGGAYEQYF
>few|TRBJ2-7|-|TRBV4-1
TGCGCCAGCAGCCAAGACCACAGCTACGAGCAGTACTTC
CASSQDHSYEQYF
>-|TRBJ2-7|-|TRBV7-2
TGTGCCAGCAGCCACGTTAGCGGCACCACCCCCGTCTACGAGCAGTACTTC
CASSHVSGTTPVYEQYF
>few|TRBJ2-3|TRBD2|TRBV7-9
TGTGCCAGCAGAAGCGGGAACACAGATACGCAGTATTTT
CASRSGNTDTQYF
>-|TRBJ2-7|TRBD1|TRBV5-1
TGCGCCAGCAGCTCCAGCCAGGGGGCAGCCGACGAGCAGTACTTC
CASSSSQGAADEQYF
>few|TRBJ2-7|-|TRBV5-1
TGCGCCAGCAGCTTGGGCGAGTGGGACGAGCAGTACTTC
CASSLGEWDEQYF
>few|TRBJ1-2|-|TRBV30
TGTGCCTTCTCGGACAGAGACAACTATGGCTACACCTTC
CAFSDRDNYGYTF
>few|TRBJ2-1|-|TRBV19
TGTGCCAGTAGTACAGGGAGCTCCTACAATGAGCAGTTCTTC
CASSTGSSYNEQFF
>-|TRBJ2-5|TRBD1|TRBV2
TGTGCCACAGGGGGACGGGCCCAAGAGACCCAGTACTTC
CATGGRAQETQYF
>-|TRBJ2-5|TRBD2|TRBV4-2
TGTGCCAGCAGCTCGCGGGGGGGCTCAATAGAGACCCAGTACTTC
CASSSRGGSIETQYF
>-|TRBJ1-1|-|TRBV18
TGTGCCAGCTCACGGCAGAAGAACACTGAAGCTTTCTTT
CASSRQKNTEAFF
>-|TRBJ1-1|-|TRBV29-1
TGCAGCGTCGTTAGGGTGAACACTGAAGCTTTCTTT
CSVVRVNTEAFF
>few|TRBJ2-3|TRBD2|TRBV25-1
TGTGCCAGCAGACACCCTTCAACGGGGGGTACGCAGTATTTT
CASRHPSTGGTQYF
>-|TRBJ2-6|-|TRBV5-1
TGCGCCAGCAGCTTGGCCCCCGTCCTCGGTACTCTAGGGGCCAACGTCCTGACTTTC
CASSLAPVLGTLGANVLTF
>few|TRBJ1-1|-|TRBV29-1
TGCAGCGGCAGCGACGGTTCTACTGAAGCTTTCTTT
CSGSDGSTEAFF
>few|TRBJ2-3|TRBD2|TRBV7-2
TGTGCCAGCAGCCCCCTTGGGGGTAGCGGGGGGGCCGGTACGCAGTATTTT
CASSPLGGSGGAGTQYF
>-|TRBJ1-1|-|TRBV12-3/TRBV12-4
TGTGCCAGCACCGGTACGGGTCAGATGAACACTGAAGCTTTCTTT
CASTGTGQMNTEAFF
>few|TRBJ2-7|-|TRBV6-2/TRBV6-3
TGTGCCAGCAGAAACGACTACCACCCCTACGAGCAGTACTTC
CASRNDYHPYEQYF
>-|TRBJ2-7|-|TRBV20-1
TGCAGTGCTAGAGCAACGACAGGAGTCCTATACGAGCAGTACTTC
CSARATTGVLYEQYF
>few|TRBJ1-2|-|TRBV15
TGTGCCACCAGCATCCTAGGACAAGCGAATGGCTACACCTTC
CATSILGQANGYTF
>-|TRBJ2-7|-|TRBV1
TGCACCAGCAGCCCAGGATTCCCTCCGCGGGGTCTCTCCTACGAGCAGTACTTC
CTSSPGFPPRGLSYEQYF
>-|TRBJ1-2|-|TRBV6-5
TGTGCCAGCAGTTATTTTAATCCGCCAGGGCCTACTAGCGCCTTC
CASSYFNPPGPTSAF
>few|TRBJ1-1|-|TRBV9
TGTGCCAGCAGCCCCGGGAGGGGGAGAACTGAAGCTTTCTTT
CASSPGRGRTEAFF
>-|TRBJ2-1|-|TRBV21-1
TGTGCCAGCAGCAAAGGAATCAATGAGCAGTTCTTC
CASSKGINEQFF
>-|TRBJ2-7|TRBD2|TRBV20-1
TGCAGTGCTAGAGATCCACTAGCGGGGGGCAGCTACGAGCAGTACTTC
CSARDPLAGGSYEQYF
>-|TRBJ2-7|TRBD2|TRBV27
TGTGCCAGCGCTAGCGGGAGTGGCTACGAGCAGTACTTC
CASASGSGYEQYF
>-|TRBJ1-5|-|TRBV18
TGTGCCAGCTCACCACCGGGACTCCGGGCGGTTCAGCCCCAGCATTTT
CASSPPGLRAVQPQHF
>few|TRBJ2-5|-|TRBV7-9
TGTGCCAGCAGCTTAGGATGGGACCAAGAGACCCAGTACTTC
CASSLGWDQETQYF
>few|TRBJ2-1|-|TRBV20-1
TGCAGTGAGTCAGGGGTCGGGGATGAGCAGTTCTTC
CSESGVGDEQFF
>few|TRBJ2-7|-|TRBV13
TGTGCCAGCAGCCCCCAGACAGGAGACGAGCAGTACTTC
CASSPQTGDEQYF
>-|TRBJ2-5|-|TRBV7-6
TGTGCCAGCACCCCCCCGGGGAAAGAGACCCAGTACTTC
CASTPPGKETQYF
>-|TRBJ1-4|-|TRBV6-5
TGTGCCAGCAGTTACTCGGGGAGATCTGAAAAACTGTTTTTT
CASSYSGRSEKLFF
>-|TRBJ2-1|-|TRBV7-9
TGTGCCAGCAGCTTCCCCGGGCTAATAGACCTAGGGAATGAGCAGTTCTTC
CASSFPGLIDLGNEQFF
>-|TRBJ2-7|-|TRBV24-1
TGTGCCACCAGTGACCAGTACGAGCAGTACTTC
CATSDQYEQYF
>-|TRBJ2-2|-|TRBV7-3
TGTGCCAGCAGCTTAACTCAAGGAGCGGGGGAGCTGTTTTTT
CASSLTQGAGELFF
>-|TRBJ1-5|TRBD1|TRBV29-1
TGCAGCGCCGGACAGGGAAATCAGCCCCAGCATTTT
CSAGQGNQPQHF
>few|TRBJ2-7|TRBD1|TRBV5-1
TGCGCCAGCAGCTTAACAGGGGACGAGCAGTACTTC
CASSLTGDEQYF
>-|TRBJ2-7|-|TRBV6-5
TGTGCCAGCAGTACAGATACCAAGCAGTACTTC
CASSTDTKQYF
>many|TRBJ2-6|-|TRBV30
TGTGCCTGGAGCGTCCAGGGATCTGGGGCCAACGTCCTGACTTTC
CAWSVQGSGANVLTF
>many|TRBJ1-1|TRBD1|TRBV6-6
TGTGCCAGCAGTGGAGACAGGGGTGTTCACACTGAAGCTTTCTTT
CASSGDRGVHTEAFF
>-|TRBJ1-1|TRBD1|TRBV5-6
TGTGCCAGCAGCTGCTATGACAGGGTTTCCTGCACTGAAGCTTTCTTT
CASSCYDRVSCTEAFF
>-|TRBJ1-2|-|TRBV4-2
TGTGCCAGCAGCCAAGTTCCAGGGAAGGTCGGCTATGGCTACACCTTC
CASSQVPGKVGYGYTF
>-|TRBJ1-5|TRBD1|TRBV10-3
TGTGCCATAAGACAGGGGAATCAGCCCCAGCATTTT
CAIRQGNQPQHF
>-|TRBJ2-2|TRBD2|TRBV7-3
TGTGCCAGCAGCCGAGCGGGGTACACCGGGGAGCTGTTTTTT
CASSRAGYTGELFF